This entry lists 6 T cell receptor beta chains sequenced from one sample in a study of blood T cell repertoires in COVID-19. Produced via immunoSEQ multiplex PCR; TCRdb's table is partial and in-frame only. The table includes roughly 87,000 clones, about 84% detected once. The sequenced material came from peripheral blood. Source of these receptors: a man in his fifties with active COVID-19.

The chain carries TRBV18 and TRBJ1-2; no firm D call. V was cut by 6 bases and J by 4 bases, with 18 bases left in between. Germline CDR1 reads KGHSH; CDR2 reads LQKENI. This CDR3 region has 15 residues. The CDR3 region has the DNA TGTGCCAGCTCTTCACGTGAGGGCGCGAGCTATGGCTACACCTTC. It yields the protein CASSSREGASYGYTF.

This chain uses TRBV6-2 or TRBV6-3 with TRBJ2-7; TRBD1 might be the D (5 bases). This CDR3 region has 16 residues. The V gene's germline CDR1 is MNHEY and CDR2 SVGEGT. V dropped 3 bases and J dropped 1 base, with 16 bases sitting between them. The CDR3 DNA reads TGTGCCAGCAGTTATTCGGTCAATCGACAGTCCTACGAGCAGTACTTC. Amino acid sequence: CASSYSVNRQSYEQYF.

This clone was detected a few times. This rearrangement joins TRBV24-1 to TRBJ2-3; TRBD1 is a possible D gene (5 bases). CDR1 KGHDR and CDR2 SFDVKD come from the germline V gene. V lost 3 bases and J lost 4, with 13 bases in between. This CDR3 region has 15 residues. CDR3 in DNA: TGTGCCACCAGTGATACCCGACAGAGCCCAGATACGCAGTATTTT. It encodes CATSDTRQSPDTQYF.

This sequence joins TRBV7-2 and TRBJ1-3, with 9 bases identical to TRBD1. This CDR3 contains 21 residues. Trimming took 0 bases from V and 0 from J; bases not matched to a gene: 15. Per the germline V gene, CDR1 is SGHTA and CDR2 is FQGNSA. The CDR3 nucleotides are TGTGCCAGCAGCTTAGCCCCGACAGGGACAGGGTTTCCCTCCTCTGGAAACACCATATATTTT. Protein: CASSLAPTGTGFPSSGNTIYF.

This clone occurred a few times. V usage is TRBV10-3 and J usage is TRBJ2-7; 8 positions agree with TRBD1. CDR1 is ENHRY and CDR2 is SYGVKD in the germline V gene. Trimming cost V 5 bases and J 2 bases; bases outside gene matches: 5. The CDR3 covers 14 residues. The DNA for the CDR3 is TGTGCCATCAGTCAAATACAGGGGGCCTACGAGCAGTACTTC. This codes for CAISQIQGAYEQYF.

The chain carries TRBV5-6 and TRBJ2-7; a possible D gene is TRBD1 (5 bases). The CDR3 consists of 13 residues. Trimming left V 3 bases short and J 0 bases short, with 7 bases between. Germline V gene data show CDR1 as SGHDT and CDR2 as YYEEEE. CDR3 sequence reads: CASSSGSSYEQYF. Written as DNA, the CDR3 is TGTGCCAGCAGCTCAGGGTCCTCCTACGAGCAGTACTTC.